Listed here are 9 T cell receptor beta chains from one sample, sequenced in a study of T-cell memory formation after mild COVID-19. TCRdb re-derived calls from the 5' RACE reads in MiXCR, one entry per CDR3 protein. The data show under 250,000 distinct CDR3 sequences, approximately 15% seen once. Input material: PBMCs or a T cell subset sorted from them (not recorded which). Every receptor here comes from an adult woman who had mild COVID-19 (a few samples of this study predate the infection). Cell type and time point are not known.

The J gene is TRBJ2-1, the V gene TRBV24-1, with D tentatively TRBD2 (5 bases). The CDR3 length is 16 residues. Trimming took off 0 bases at V and 0 bases at J, with 8 bases between the two ends. Germline assignment: CDR1 KGHDR and CDR2 SFDVKD. In nucleotides, the CDR3 is TGTGCCACCAGTGATTTGCGGGGTAGCTCCTACAATGAGCAGTTCTTC. This sequence encodes CATSDLRGSSYNEQFF.

The V gene is TRBV2, the J gene TRBJ2-2; 7 nucleotides align to TRBD1. The CDR3 is 16 residues long. V was pared by 4 bases and J by 3 bases, with 8 bases of the junction left unmatched. CDR1 and CDR2 (germline): SNHLY, FYNNEI. The DNA for the CDR3 is TGTGCCAGCAGTGTAGGGGGCCAGGGGGACACCGGGGAGCTGTTTTTT. It specifies CASSVGGQGDTGELFF. The full variable domain, its missing parts supplied by reference TRBV2 and TRBJ2-2, is EPEVTQTPSHQVTQMGQEVILRCVPISNHLYFYWYRQILGQKVEFLVSFYNNEISEKSEIFDDQFSVERPDGSNFTLKIRSTKLEDSAMYFCASSVGGQGDTGELFFGEGSRLTVL.

The rearrangement links TRBV5-1 to TRBJ1-1; 10 positions match TRBD1. CDR1 is SGHRS, CDR2 YFSETQ, per germline. The trim removed 0 bases at V and 0 bases at J, leaving 5 bases unmatched. CDR3 length equals 17 residues. CDR3 sequence: CASSLGGQGSMNTEAFF. Written as DNA, the CDR3 is TGCGCCAGCAGCTTGGGGGGACAGGGGAGCATGAACACTGAAGCTTTCTTT.

The CDR3: CASSVTLIVNEQFF. CDR3 DNA: TGTGCCAGCAGCGTTACGTTAATAGTTAATGAGCAGTTCTTC. The rearrangement links TRBV5-6 to TRBJ2-1, with D hard to call. The germline V and J ends were trimmed by 4 bases and 7 bases, with 15 bases remaining between them. Germline V gene sequence: CDR1 SGHDT, CDR2 YYEEEE. The CDR3 is 14 residues long.

The V and J genes are TRBV6-5 and TRBJ2-6, with D possibly matching TRBD1 (5 bases). V was pared by 0 bases and J by 1 base, with 7 bases between. Germline CDR1 MNHEY, CDR2 SVGAGI. The CDR3 is 16 amino acids. The CDR3 DNA is TGTGCCAGCAGTTACTCGACAGCGTCTGGGGCCAACGTCCTGACTTTC. Translated, it gives CASSYSTASGANVLTF.

This clonotype came up many times. The chain recombines TRBV7-9 with TRBJ2-2; D assignment may be TRBD1 or TRBD2 (5 bases each). The V end lost 5 bases, the J end lost 4 bases, and 23 bases lay between the germline ends. Germline CDR1 reads SEHNR; CDR2 reads FQNEAQ (reference sequence). The CDR3 is 18 amino acids. CDR3 protein: CASSRNFRDGGSTGELFF. The CDR3 coding sequence is TGTGCCAGCAGCCGGAACTTCCGGGACGGAGGAAGCACCGGGGAGCTGTTTTTT.

This clonotype was observed at least ten times. The rearrangement joins TRBV5-1 to TRBJ2-1, with TRBD2 matching over 10 bases. CDR3 length: 15 amino acids. The ends lost 7 bases at V and 4 bases at J; junction bases unmatched: 8. CDR1 is SGHRS, CDR2 YFSETQ, per germline. The CDR3 bases are TGCGCCAGCGGGTTGGGACTAGCGAGTTACAATGAGCAGTTCTTC. Translated: CASGLGLASYNEQFF. The whole variable domain, filled in from reference TRBV5-1 and TRBJ2-1, reads KAGVTQTPRYLIKTRGQQVTLSCSPISGHRSVSWYQQTPGQGLQFLFEYFSETQRNKGNFPGRFSGRQFSNSRSEMNVSTLELGDSALYLCASGLGLASYNEQFFGPGTRLTVL.

Only a few counts were recorded for this clonotype. The genes are TRBV6-6 and TRBJ2-1; D is tentatively TRBD1 or TRBD2 (5 bases each). Germline V lookup: CDR1 MNHNY, CDR2 SVGAGI (reference sequence). The length of the CDR3 is 17 residues. The V end was cut by 5 bases, the J end by 1 base, with 18 bases between. The CDR3 bases are TGTGCCAGCAGTGGGGGTGGCCTTCTTCTTTCCTACAATGAGCAGTTCTTC. This sequence encodes CASSGGGLLLSYNEQFF.

This clonotype has only a few counts. The chain uses TRBV9 and TRBJ1-1; TRBD1 might be the D (5 bases). V was clipped by 0 bases and J by 1 base, with 7 bases between them. CDR1 SGDLS and CDR2 YYNGEE come from the germline V gene. The CDR3 is made up of 14 amino acids. The CDR3 loop reads CASSVVGGNTEAFF. The CDR3 bases are TGTGCCAGCAGCGTAGTGGGGGGGAACACTGAAGCTTTCTTT.